This paragraph reports one TCR beta chain. Its antigen is unknown. Primed by a sample-barcoded 5' primer and a J-beta primer mix, a second PCR proceeded for about 7 to 11 cycles. In TCRdb, the 5' RACE reads were re-called with MiXCR into one record per CDR3 protein. The sample lists about a million distinct CDR3 sequences; just over 50% were seen once. The source of the sample is a study of blood T cells in healthy people across ages. About the study: Template switching caught about one barcoded beta molecule for each two T cells. General study points: TCR beta diversity, measured per million T cells, fell in a roughly linear way with age. When set beside aged donors, long-lived donors presented more naive CD4+ cells and higher diversity.

This TCR came from a woman aged 55-69 years in good health. Input material: blood.

The CDR3 here is CASSPSAALFQRERTYEQYF. In DNA form, the CDR3 reads TGCGCCAGCAGCCCCTCTGCCGCCCTGTTCCAGCGGGAGCGGACCTACGAGCAGTACTTC. V gene TRBV4-1 combines with J gene TRBJ2-7; 8 bases fit TRBD2. V gave up 4 bases and J gave up 2 bases; unmatched junction bases: 22. Germline V gene sequence: CDR1 MGHRA, CDR2 YSYEKL. This CDR3 comprises 20 residues.